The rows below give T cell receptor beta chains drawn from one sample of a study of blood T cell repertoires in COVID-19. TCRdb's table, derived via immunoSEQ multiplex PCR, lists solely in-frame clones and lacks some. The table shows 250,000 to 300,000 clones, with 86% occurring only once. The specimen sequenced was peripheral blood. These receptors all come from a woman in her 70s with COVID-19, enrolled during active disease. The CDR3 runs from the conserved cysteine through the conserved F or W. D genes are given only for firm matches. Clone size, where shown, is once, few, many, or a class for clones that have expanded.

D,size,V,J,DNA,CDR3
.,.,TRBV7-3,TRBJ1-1,TGTGCCAGCAGCTTACTGGGGGCGAGCACTGAAGCTTTCTTT,CASSLLGASTEAFF
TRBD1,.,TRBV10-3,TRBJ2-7,TGTGCCATCAGTGAGCCGACAGGGAACAGGCCGGACGAGCAGTACTTC,CAISEPTGNRPDEQYF
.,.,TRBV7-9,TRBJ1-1,TGTGCCAGCGGACATGGAGGGCTCACTGAAGCTTTCTTT,CASGHGGLTEAFF
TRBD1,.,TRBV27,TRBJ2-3,TGTGCCAGCAGTCCCCGGGACAGGGACACAGATACGCAGTATTTT,CASSPRDRDTDTQYF
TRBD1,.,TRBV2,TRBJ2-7,TGTGCCAGCAGCGAACAGGGGCAATCCTACGAGCAGTACTTC,CASSEQGQSYEQYF
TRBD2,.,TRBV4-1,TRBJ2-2,TGCGCCAGCAGTCGCACCGGGGGGGCGACCGGGGAGCTGTTTTTT,CASSRTGGATGELFF
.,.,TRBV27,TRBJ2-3,TGTGCCAGCAGCCAACAGCGGGCCCGAGATACGCAGTATTTT,CASSQQRARDTQYF
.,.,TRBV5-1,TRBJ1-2,TGCGCCAGCAGCTGGCTGACGTATCCCGCCCGACTCTTTGTCTTC,CASSWLTYPARLFVF
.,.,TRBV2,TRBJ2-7,TGTGCCAGCAGTGGCCCCCTGGCGCAGTACTTC,CASSGPLAQYF
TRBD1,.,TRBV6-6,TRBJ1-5,TGTGCCAGCATTAAGACAGGGGATAGCAATCAGCCCCAGCATTTT,CASIKTGDSNQPQHF
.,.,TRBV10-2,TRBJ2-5,TGCGCCAGCAGTGAGTCGTCACTTCAAGAGACCCAGTACTTC,CASSESSLQETQYF
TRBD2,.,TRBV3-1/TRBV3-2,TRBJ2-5,TGTGCCAGCAGCCAAGGGGCGGGGGAAGAGACCCAGTACTTC,CASSQGAGEETQYF
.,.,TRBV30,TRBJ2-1,TGTGCCTGCCTCGTGGGGCGTCAGGGCCTCTACAATGAGCAGTTCTTC,CACLVGRQGLYNEQFF
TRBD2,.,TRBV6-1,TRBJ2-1,TGTGCCAGCAGTGAAAAACCCGGGACTAGGGGTTCCTACAATGAGCAGTTCTTC,CASSEKPGTRGSYNEQFF
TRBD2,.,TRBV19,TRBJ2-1,TGTGCCAGTAGTACATTACCCGGGACTACCAGCTACAATGAGCAGTTCTTC,CASSTLPGTTSYNEQFF
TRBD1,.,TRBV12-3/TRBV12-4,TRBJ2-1,TGTGCCAGCAGCCCCTCAGGGGGCGACGAGCAGTTCTTC,CASSPSGGDEQFF
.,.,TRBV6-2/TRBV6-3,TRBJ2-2,TGTGCCAGCAGCGGGACAAACCGAGTCAACACCGGGGAGCTGTTTTTT,CASSGTNRVNTGELFF
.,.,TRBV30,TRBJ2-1,TGTGCCTGGGAAGGGGGTAGCTCCTACAATGAGCAGTTCTTC,CAWEGGSSYNEQFF
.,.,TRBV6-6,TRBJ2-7,TGTGCCAGCAGCCCAGGGGTCCGCTCCTACGAGCAGTACTTC,CASSPGVRSYEQYF
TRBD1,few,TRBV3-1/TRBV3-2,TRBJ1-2,TGTGCCAGCAGCCGTCCGGGACAGGGGAACTATGGCTACACCTTC,CASSRPGQGNYGYTF
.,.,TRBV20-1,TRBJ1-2,TGCAGTGCTCCAGTCTCCTATGGCTACACCTTC,CSAPVSYGYTF
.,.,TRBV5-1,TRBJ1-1,TGCGCCAGCAGCTTCGCTCAGGGGTGGGACACTGAAGCTTTCTTT,CASSFAQGWDTEAFF
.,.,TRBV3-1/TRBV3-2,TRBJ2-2,TGTGCCAGCAGCCAAGGCCTTGCGGGGACCGGGGAGCTGTTTTTT,CASSQGLAGTGELFF
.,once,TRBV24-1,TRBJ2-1,TGTGCCACCAGTGGGGGGCCGAGACCCCTTAACAATGAGCAGTTCTTC,CATSGGPRPLNNEQFF
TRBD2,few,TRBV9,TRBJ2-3,TGTGCCAGCAGCCCTAAAGCGGGGGGGCCTGCAGATACGCAGTATTTT,CASSPKAGGPADTQYF
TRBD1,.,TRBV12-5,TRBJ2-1,TGTGCTAGTGGTATGTCCTGGGACAGGGTAAACGATGAGCAGTTCTTC,CASGMSWDRVNDEQFF
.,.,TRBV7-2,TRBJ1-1,TGTGCCAGCAGCTTATTCGTCCGAGTGAACACTGAAGCTTTCTTT,CASSLFVRVNTEAFF
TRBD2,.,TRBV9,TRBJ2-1,TGTGCCAGCAGCGTAGTCAATAGCGGGGGGGCCCCCCTCAGGGAGCAGTTCTTC,CASSVVNSGGAPLREQFF
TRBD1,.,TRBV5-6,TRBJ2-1,TGTGCCAGCAGCTCGCAGCCTTCCGGGACAGGGGATGATGAGCAGTTCTTC,CASSSQPSGTGDDEQFF
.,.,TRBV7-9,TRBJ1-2,TGTGCCAGCAGCTTAAGGGGGACGGACTCTTCCTATGGCTACACCTTC,CASSLRGTDSSYGYTF
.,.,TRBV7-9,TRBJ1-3,TGTGCCAGCAGCTTTGGGGGGGACTCTGGAAACACCATATATTTT,CASSFGGDSGNTIYF
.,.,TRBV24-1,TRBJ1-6,TGTGCCACCAGCTATGACTGGCCGTTCCCAAATCTCTCCTATAATTCACCCCTCCACTTT,CATSYDWPFPNLSYNSPLHF
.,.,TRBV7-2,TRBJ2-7,TGTGCCAGCAGCTCAGCTATCGCCTACGAGCAGTACTTC,CASSSAIAYEQYF
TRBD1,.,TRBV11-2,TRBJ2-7,TGTGCCAGCAGCGTCAATGCCGGGACAGCAACCTACGAGCAGTACTTC,CASSVNAGTATYEQYF
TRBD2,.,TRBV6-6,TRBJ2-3,TGTGCCAGCAAACACGTAGCGGGGGTGAACACAGATACGCAGTATTTT,CASKHVAGVNTDTQYF
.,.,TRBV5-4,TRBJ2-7,TGTGCCAGCAGCTTCGGGGACACCTCCTACGAGCAGTACTTC,CASSFGDTSYEQYF
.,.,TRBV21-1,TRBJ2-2,TGTGCCAGCAGCACTTCGGGACTTTACACCGGGGAGCTGTTTTTT,CASSTSGLYTGELFF
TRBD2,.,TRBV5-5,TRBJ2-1,TGTGCCAGCAGCCCAGACGGGGGGGGCCCACATGAGCAGTTCTTC,CASSPDGGGPHEQFF
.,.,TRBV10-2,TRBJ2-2,TGCGCCAGCCGGGAGTTTACGAACACCGGGGAGCTGTTTTTT,CASREFTNTGELFF
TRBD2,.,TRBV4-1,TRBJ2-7,TGCGCCAGCAGCCAAGACGGCGGGGGAAGCTACGAGCAGTACTTC,CASSQDGGGSYEQYF
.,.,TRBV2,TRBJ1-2,TGTGCCAGCAGGAGGACAGTGAATGGCTACACCTTC,CASRRTVNGYTF
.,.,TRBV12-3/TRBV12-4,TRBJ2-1,TGTGCCAGCAGTCCCAGGGGTGATGAGCAGTTCTTC,CASSPRGDEQFF
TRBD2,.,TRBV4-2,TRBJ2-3,TGTGCCAGCAGCCCCAGGGAGGGACCCACAGATACGCAGTATTTT,CASSPREGPTDTQYF
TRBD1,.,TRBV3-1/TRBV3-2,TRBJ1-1,TGTGCCAGCAGCCGGGGGACAGGGAGGGACACTGAAGCTTTCTTT,CASSRGTGRDTEAFF
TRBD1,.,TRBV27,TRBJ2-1,TGTGCCAGCAGTCCGCAGGGGGCAACCAATGAGCAGTTCTTC,CASSPQGATNEQFF
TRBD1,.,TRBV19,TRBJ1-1,TGTGCCAGTAGTATAGTCAACAGGGGGTTGAACACTGAAGCTTTCTTT,CASSIVNRGLNTEAFF
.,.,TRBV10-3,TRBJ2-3,TGTGCCATCAGTGAGGGGGGCGGGACAGATACGCAGTATTTT,CAISEGGGTDTQYF
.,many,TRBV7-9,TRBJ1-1,TGTGCCAGCAGCGCCCAGGGAAACACTGAAGCTTTCTTT,CASSAQGNTEAFF
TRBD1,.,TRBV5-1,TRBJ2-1,TGCGCCAGCAACAATCCAGGACAGGGGTACAATGAGCAGTTCTTC,CASNNPGQGYNEQFF
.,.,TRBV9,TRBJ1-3,TGTGCCAGCAGCGTGCTATCGAGCTCTGGAAACACCATATATTTT,CASSVLSSSGNTIYF
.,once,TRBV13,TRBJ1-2,TGTGCCAGCAACGAGGGGGGGACTAACTATGGCTACACCTTC,CASNEGGTNYGYTF
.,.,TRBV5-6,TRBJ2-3,TGTGCCAGCAGCCCAGGGGAAGATACGCAGTATTTT,CASSPGEDTQYF
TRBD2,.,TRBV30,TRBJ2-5,TGTGCCTTCGGGGGGGGATTCCAAGAGACCCAGTACTTC,CAFGGGFQETQYF
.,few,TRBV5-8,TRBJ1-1,TGTGCCAGCAGCCTACAGGGCCCGACTGAAGCTTTCTTT,CASSLQGPTEAFF
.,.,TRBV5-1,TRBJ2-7,TGCGCCAGCAGCTTGGAGGGCAGCGGAGACTACGAGCAGTACTTC,CASSLEGSGDYEQYF
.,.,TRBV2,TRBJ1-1,TGTGCCAGCAGTGTGGCAGGGTTGGACGCTGAAGCTTTCTTT,CASSVAGLDAEAFF
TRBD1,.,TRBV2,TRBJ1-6,TGTGCCAGCAGTGAGGGACAGGGGGGTTCACCCCTCCACTTT,CASSEGQGGSPLHF
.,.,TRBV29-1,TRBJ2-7,TGCAGCGTTGAAGAGTTGGGACACACCTACGAGCAGTACTTC,CSVEELGHTYEQYF
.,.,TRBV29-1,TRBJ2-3,TGCAGCGCTCGGCGGGGTACACAGGATCCGCAGTATTTT,CSARRGTQDPQYF